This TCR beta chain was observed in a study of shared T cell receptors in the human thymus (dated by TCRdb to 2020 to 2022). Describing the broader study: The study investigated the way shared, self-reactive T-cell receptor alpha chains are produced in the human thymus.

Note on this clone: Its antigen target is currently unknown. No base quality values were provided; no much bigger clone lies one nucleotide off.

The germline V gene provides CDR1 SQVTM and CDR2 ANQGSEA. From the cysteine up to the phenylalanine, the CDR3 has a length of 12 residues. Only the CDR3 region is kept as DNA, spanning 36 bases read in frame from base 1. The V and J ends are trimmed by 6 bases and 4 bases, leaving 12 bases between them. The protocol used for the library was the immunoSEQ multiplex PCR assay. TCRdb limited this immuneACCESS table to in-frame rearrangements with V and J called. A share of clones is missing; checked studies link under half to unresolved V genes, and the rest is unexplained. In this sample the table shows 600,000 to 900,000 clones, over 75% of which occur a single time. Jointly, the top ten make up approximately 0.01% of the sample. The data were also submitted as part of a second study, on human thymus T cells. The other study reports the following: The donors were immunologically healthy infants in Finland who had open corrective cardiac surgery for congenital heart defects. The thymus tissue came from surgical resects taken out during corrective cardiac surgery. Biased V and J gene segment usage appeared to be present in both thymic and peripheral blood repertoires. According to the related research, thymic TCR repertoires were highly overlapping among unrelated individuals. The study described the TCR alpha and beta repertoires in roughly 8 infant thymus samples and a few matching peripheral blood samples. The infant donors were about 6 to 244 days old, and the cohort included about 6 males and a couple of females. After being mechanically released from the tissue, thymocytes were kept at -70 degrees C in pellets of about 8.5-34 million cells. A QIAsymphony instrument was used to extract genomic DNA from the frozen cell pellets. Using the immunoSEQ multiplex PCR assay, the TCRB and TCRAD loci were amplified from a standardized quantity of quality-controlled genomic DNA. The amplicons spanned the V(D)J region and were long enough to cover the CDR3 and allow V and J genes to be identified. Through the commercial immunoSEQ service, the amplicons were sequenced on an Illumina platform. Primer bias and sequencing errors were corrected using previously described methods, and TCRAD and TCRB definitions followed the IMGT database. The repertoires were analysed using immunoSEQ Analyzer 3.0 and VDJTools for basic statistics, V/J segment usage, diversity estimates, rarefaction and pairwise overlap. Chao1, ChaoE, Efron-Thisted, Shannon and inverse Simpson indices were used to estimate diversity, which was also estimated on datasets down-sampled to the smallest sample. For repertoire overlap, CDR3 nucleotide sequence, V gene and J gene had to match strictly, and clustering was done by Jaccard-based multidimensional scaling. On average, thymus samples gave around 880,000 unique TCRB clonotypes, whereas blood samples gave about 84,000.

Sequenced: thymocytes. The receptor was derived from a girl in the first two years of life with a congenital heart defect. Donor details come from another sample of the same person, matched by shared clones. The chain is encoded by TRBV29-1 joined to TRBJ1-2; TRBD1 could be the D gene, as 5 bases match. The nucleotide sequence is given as TGCAGCGTCCAGACAGAACGCTATGGCTACACCTTC. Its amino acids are CSVQTERYGYTF.